The following is a TCR beta chain sequence with its context. There are 17 residues in the CDR3. Trimming removed 3 bases from V and 3 bases from J; junction bases left unmatched: 13. Germline CDR1 SGHVS, CDR2 FQNEAQ. The data belong to a study of shared clonotypes between healthy human individuals. Profiled with immunoSEQ multiplex PCR; TCRdb holds only in-frame clones, not every one. The sample holds 2.3 million or so clones, 93% seen once. The origin of this receptor is a man aged 18 to 29 in good health. Some clones in this sample may be carry-over from other donors' samples. This chain links TRBV7-8 with TRBJ2-7; 8 nucleotides line up with TRBD2. Sequencing used naive CD4+ T cells from PBMCs. Subset in this sample: CD45RA+ positively selected. The chain's CDR3 is CASSFLGGSAGGYEQYF. In nucleotides, the CDR3 is TGTGCCAGCAGCTTTTTGGGGGGTTCGGCGGGAGGCTACGAGCAGTACTTC.